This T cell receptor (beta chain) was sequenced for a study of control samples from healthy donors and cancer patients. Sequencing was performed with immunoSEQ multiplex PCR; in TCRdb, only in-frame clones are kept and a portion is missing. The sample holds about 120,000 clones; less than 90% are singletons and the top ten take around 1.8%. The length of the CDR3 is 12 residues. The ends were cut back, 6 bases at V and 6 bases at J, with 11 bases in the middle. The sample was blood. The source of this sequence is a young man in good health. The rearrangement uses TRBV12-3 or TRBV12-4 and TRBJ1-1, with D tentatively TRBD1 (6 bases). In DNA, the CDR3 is TGTGCCAGCAGCCATGGGGGCGCTGAAGCTTTCTTT. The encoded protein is CASSHGGAEAFF.